These 29 T cell receptor beta chains share one sample of origin, sequenced in a study of blood T cells in healthy people across ages. Primers used in a second PCR of about 6 to 11 cycles were a sample-barcoded 5' primer and a J-beta primer mix. Via MiXCR, TCRdb re-called the 5' RACE reads, giving one row per CDR3 protein. The sample shows about 2 million distinct CDR3 sequences, 49% of them seen only once. The sample taken for sequencing was blood. All receptors derive from a woman aged 40 to 50 in good health.

V and J are TRBV29-1 and TRBJ2-1; possible D gene TRBD2, 5 bases. The CDR3 runs to 11 residues. The germline V gene has CDR1 SQVTM and CDR2 ANQGSEA. The CDR3 protein is CSLDFYNEQFF. The DNA for the CDR3 is TGCAGTCTGGACTTCTACAATGAGCAGTTCTTC.

This chain uses TRBV4-2 with TRBJ1-2; D unresolved. Germline CDR1 and CDR2: LGHNA and YNFKEQ. The CDR3 is made up of 17 amino acids. V shed 4 bases and J shed 1 base, with 19 bases lying between them. The CDR3 DNA reads as TGTGCCAGCAGCCCAAAAAACGACATATGGAGTAACTATGGCTACACCTTC. This gives the protein CASSPKNDIWSNYGYTF.

This clonotype was detected only a few times. V usage is TRBV5-1 and J usage is TRBJ2-3; the match to TRBD2 covers 9 bases. The V and J ends lost 0 bases and 2 bases, in that order; junction bases with no gene match: 4. The CDR3 is made up of 16 amino acids. The V gene's germline CDR1 is SGHRS and CDR2 YFSETQ. For the CDR3, the DNA is TGCGCCAGCAGCTTGGAGCAGCGGGGGGACACAGATACGCAGTATTTT. Residues: CASSLEQRGDTDTQYF.

In this sample, this clonotype turned up a few times. The chain employs TRBV25-1 and TRBJ2-5, with TRBD2 matching over 7 bases. Germline lookup yields CDR1 MGHDK and CDR2 SYGVNS. V was pared by 4 bases and J by 3 bases, with 2 bases of the junction left unmatched. This CDR3 has 13 residues. The CDR3 protein is CASSGSGEETQYF. The CDR3 nucleotides are TGTGCCAGCAGTGGCAGCGGGGAAGAGACCCAGTACTTC.

This clonotype was detected once. The rearrangement joins TRBV7-9 to TRBJ2-7, with 9 bases matching TRBD2. V lost 2 bases, J lost 4 bases, and 15 bases stayed unmatched. Germline CDR1 and CDR2: SEHNR and FQNEAQ (reference sequence). This CDR3 has 18 residues. CDR3 DNA sequence: TGTGCCAGCAGCTTATATAAAGCCGGGACTAGCTTATTATACGAGCAGTACTTC. Translating gives CASSLYKAGTSLLYEQYF.

The chain has TRBV9 and TRBJ2-3; the match to TRBD2 covers 13 bases. In germline, CDR1 is SGDLS, CDR2 YYNGEE. The CDR3 length is 16 residues. Unmatched junction bases numbered 3, after V lost 3 bases and J lost 2 bases. In DNA, the CDR3 is TGTGCCAGCAGCGGGGGACTAGCGGGACCCACAGATACGCAGTATTTT. Translated, it gives CASSGGLAGPTDTQYF.

The chain carries TRBV6-2 or TRBV6-3 and TRBJ1-5; D remains unclear. Germline-derived CDR1 and CDR2 are MNHEY and SVGEGT. Trimming left V 5 bases short and J 2 bases short, with 7 bases between. This CDR3 is built from 13 residues. The CDR3 DNA sequence: TGTGCCAGCAGTAGGTTGGGCAATCAGCCCCAGCATTTT. This sequence encodes CASSRLGNQPQHF.

The V and J genes are TRBV4-3 and TRBJ1-4, with unresolved D. CDR1 is LGHNA, CDR2 YSLEER, per germline. V gave up 3 bases and J gave up 4 bases, with 12 bases separating them. The CDR3 loop spans 15 amino acids. CDR3 coding DNA: TGCGCCAGCAGCCAGAGCATGACGGTTAATGAAAAACTGTTTTTT. It codes for CASSQSMTVNEKLFF.

This clonotype was seen only a few times. The CDR3 is CASSQDLVWQVSQPQHF. CDR3 nucleotides: TGCGCCAGCAGCCAAGATCTCGTTTGGCAGGTTAGTCAGCCCCAGCATTTT. V usage is TRBV4-3 and J usage is TRBJ1-5, with D unclear. In germline, CDR1 is LGHNA, CDR2 YSLEER. The CDR3 length is 17 residues. With 0 bases removed from V and 6 bases from J, the gap between germline ends came to 18 bases.

This clonotype was counted ten times or more. The CDR3 here is CASRESTPNYGYTF. The CDR3 nucleotides read TGTGCCAGCAGGGAGAGTACACCTAACTATGGCTACACCTTC. J is TRBJ1-2 and V is TRBV28; unclear D gene. Trimming removed 6 bases at V and 0 bases at J, with 11 bases between. Germline CDR1 and CDR2: MDHEN and SYDVKM. The CDR3 runs 14 residues.

On this clonotype itself: The junction shows a germline mismatch at one end, possibly a read error. The chain has TRBV5-1 and TRBJ1-1; the D gene is possibly TRBD1 (6 bases). Germline V gives CDR1 SGHRS, CDR2 YFSETQ. The CDR3 contains 13 residues. CDR3 in DNA: TGCGCCACCCAGTCGGGGGCGAGCACTGAGGCTTTCTTT. It encodes CATQSGASTEAFF.

V is TRBV6-1 and J is TRBJ2-3; weak D call: TRBD1 (5 bases). The CDR3 covers 15 residues. The V gene lost 6 bases and the J gene lost 3 bases, with 16 bases spanning the gap. CDR1 and CDR2 (germline): MNHNS, SASEGT. DNA of the CDR3: TGTGCCAGCAGAGGACAAGGGGTTCTGACAGATACGCAGTATTTT. Translation: CASRGQGVLTDTQYF.

A remark on this clonotype: At one end, the junction sequence differs from germline, possibly due to a read error. The J gene is TRBJ2-3, the V gene TRBV20-1; 9 nucleotides agree with TRBD1. The CDR3 is made up of 15 amino acids. CDR1 and CDR2 from the germline V gene are DFQATT and SNEGSKA (reference sequence). The CDR3 here is CSANTDRGRTETQYF. CDR3 DNA: TGCAGTGCCAACACGGACAGGGGAAGAACAGAGACGCAGTATTTT.

This clonotype was counted between two and nine times. CDR3 in amino acids: CASSNVGRLQETQYF. DNA for the CDR3: TGTGCCAGCAGCAATGTAGGACGGCTTCAAGAGACCCAGTACTTC. V usage is TRBV21-1 and J usage is TRBJ2-5. TRBV21-1 is reported as a pseudogene. The CDR3 has 15 amino acids.

In its sample, this clonotype was seen once. The chain uses TRBV28 and TRBJ2-4; possible D gene TRBD2, 7 bases. CDR3 length equals 15 residues. CDR1 is MDHEN and CDR2 is SYDVKM in the germline V gene. Trimming pared 5 bases from V and 5 bases from J, leaving 16 bases between. The DNA for the CDR3 is TGTGCCAGCAGTACCACAGGGAGGGCCGAAAACATTCAGTACTTC. Translated, it gives CASSTTGRAENIQYF.

This clonotype appeared a few times. The V call is TRBV4-2, the J call TRBJ2-1; 8 nucleotides line up with TRBD1. This CDR3 region has 14 residues. V trimming: 5 bases; J trimming: 10 bases; junction bases outside the gene matches: 10. CDR1 is LGHNA and CDR2 is YNFKEQ in the germline V gene. CDR3 in DNA: TGTGCCAGCAGCTTCGGGACAGGCCCACTAGAGCAGTTCTTC. It encodes CASSFGTGPLEQFF.

V gene TRBV21-1 combines with J gene TRBJ2-5; the table's D call TRBD1 went unverified against the DNA. TRBV21-1 is deemed a pseudogene. The CDR3 has 16 amino acids. CDR3 residues: CASSKALSDRGETQYF. The DNA for the CDR3 is TGTGCCAGCAGCAAAGCGCTATCAGACAGGGGAGAGACCCAGTACTTC.

This clonotype was seen a single time. This chain uses TRBV25-1 with TRBJ1-4; D call uncertain. The germline V and J ends were trimmed by 6 bases and 4 bases, with 15 bases remaining between them. Germline V gives CDR1 MGHDK, CDR2 SYGVNS. The CDR3 totals 15 residues. CDR3 in amino acids: CASSFNSPFNEKLFF. The CDR3 DNA reads TGTGCCAGCAGCTTTAACAGCCCATTTAATGAAAAACTGTTTTTT. Complete variable domain (other parts from reference TRBV25-1 and TRBJ1-4): EADIYQTPRYLVIGTGKKITLECSQTMGHDKMYWYQQDPGMELHLIHYSYGVNSTEKGDLSSESTVSRIRTEHFPLTLESARPSHTSQYLCASSFNSPFNEKLFFGSGTQLSVL.

J is TRBJ1-4 and V is TRBV4-3; unclear D gene. Germline lookup yields CDR1 LGHNA and CDR2 YSLEER. The CDR3 extends over 13 amino acids. V lost 1 base and J 8 bases, leaving 8 bases between the germline ends. The CDR3 bases are TGCGCCAGCAGCCAAGGCAGGTCCGAAAAACTGTTTTTT. It specifies CASSQGRSEKLFF.

The chain joins TRBV5-8 to TRBJ2-5; D unresolved. Trimming took 4 bases from V and 1 from J, leaving 14 bases between them. The length of the CDR3 is 15 residues. Germline assignment: CDR1 SGHTS and CDR2 YDEGEE. CDR3 residues: CASSLRHALQETQYF. DNA of the CDR3: TGTGCCAGCAGCCTGAGGCATGCCCTCCAAGAGACCCAGTACTTC.

The V and J genes are TRBV7-3 and TRBJ2-1, with D uncertain. This CDR3 comprises 14 residues. V lost 5 bases and J lost 8, with 16 bases in between. Germline assignment: CDR1 SGHTA and CDR2 FQGTGA. CDR3 bases: TGTGCCAGCAGCCCCGAAATAGGGTTCCATGAGCAGTTCTTC. Translating gives CASSPEIGFHEQFF.

This clonotype was observed many times. In nucleotides, the CDR3 is TGTGCCAGCAGTTCCAGGGCAGAGACCCAGTACTTC. Its translation is CASSSRAETQYF. This sequence joins TRBV6-2 or TRBV6-3 and TRBJ2-5, with a tentative D call TRBD1 (5 bases). Germline V gives CDR1 MNHEY, CDR2 SVGEGT. The CDR3 has 12 residues. V gave up 4 bases and J gave up 4 bases, with 7 bases separating them.

In its sample, this clonotype was seen a few times. The chain recombines TRBV29-1 with TRBJ2-5; perhaps TRBD2 as D (5 bases). The CDR3 is made up of 10 amino acids. The germline CDR1 and CDR2 sequences are SQVTM and ANQGSEA. V shed 3 bases and J shed 9 bases, with 8 bases lying between them. Written as DNA, the CDR3 is TGCAGCGTTGACGCCGGGGCCCAGTACTTC. Protein sequence: CSVDAGAQYF.

V and J are TRBV28 and TRBJ1-5, with 10 bases fitting TRBD1. V was clipped by 8 bases and J by 4 bases; unmatched bases: 11. The CDR3 is 16 amino acids. Germline CDR1 MDHEN, CDR2 SYDVKM. CDR3 in DNA: TGTGCCAGCGTTGACAGGGGGCGCGCTTGGAATCAGCCCCAGCATTTT. Amino acid sequence: CASVDRGRAWNQPQHF. Variable domain in full (rest from reference TRBV28 and TRBJ1-5): DVKVTQSSRYLVKRTGEKVFLECVQDMDHENMFWYRQDPGLGLRLIYFSYDVKMKEKGDIPEGYSVSREKKERFSLILESASTNQTSMYLCASVDRGRAWNQPQHFGDGTRLSIL.

The chain recombines TRBV3-1 with TRBJ1-5; D gene uncertain. Germline V lookup: CDR1 LGHDT, CDR2 YNNKEL (reference sequence). V lost 4 bases, J lost 5 bases, and 9 bases lay in between. The CDR3 is 13 amino acids. DNA for the CDR3: TGTGCCAGCAGCCCCGGACCCGATCAGCCCCAGCATTTT. Amino acid sequence: CASSPGPDQPQHF.

CDR3 nucleotides: TGTGCCAGCAGCTCAAAAGCGGGGCCTTCGGGGGAGACCCAGTACTTC. Its translation: CASSSKAGPSGETQYF. The chain joins TRBV7-9 to TRBJ2-5, with 7 nucleotides matching TRBD2. The germline V gene encodes CDR1 SEHNR and CDR2 FQNEAQ (reference sequence). V was clipped by 4 bases and J by 5 bases; unmatched bases: 13. There are 16 residues in the CDR3.

The chain recombines TRBV12-3 or TRBV12-4 with TRBJ2-1; no reliable D call. V was shortened by 5 bases and J by 0 bases, with 14 bases between the two germline ends. The CDR3 runs to 16 residues. The CDR3 here is CASSPETVSSYNEQFF. The CDR3 DNA is TGTGCCAGCAGTCCCGAGACGGTCAGCTCCTACAATGAGCAGTTCTTC.

This chain connects TRBV7-9 to TRBJ1-5, with TRBD1 matching over 7 bases. This CDR3 has 14 residues. The germline CDR1 and CDR2 sequences are SEHNR and FQNEAQ (reference sequence). After removal of 5 bases from V and 6 bases from J, the junction contained 7 bases not matched to a gene. CDR3 DNA sequence: TGTGCCAGCAGCCTAACAGGGGTAGCTCAGCCCCAGCATTTT. Protein sequence: CASSLTGVAQPQHF.

The chain recombines TRBV28 with TRBJ1-2; D gene ambiguous. V lost 5 bases, J lost 7 bases, and 17 bases lay in between. This CDR3 has 14 amino acids. CDR1 and CDR2 (germline): MDHEN, SYDVKM. CDR3: CASSLAVGMTGYTF. CDR3 bases: TGTGCCAGCAGTCTTGCAGTGGGGATGACTGGCTACACCTTC.